One and the same sample provided the 24 T cell receptor beta chains below, sequenced in a study of regulatory T cells in long-lasting Graves disease. Construction of TCR beta libraries relied on iRepertoire HTBI primers and on Arm-PCR targeting CDR3 regions. MiXCR was run by TCRdb on the multiplex PCR reads, yielding one entry per CDR3 protein. Found here are 500,000 to 700,000 distinct CDR3 sequences, roughly 15% of them singletons; the top ten hold around 19%. Regarding time point: newly diagnosed GD, antithyroid drugs for less than 3 months. RNA extracted from PBMCs served as the sequencing template. The sample was also reused in another study, on T cells in Graves' hyperthyroidism and ophthalmopathy.

The source material was peripheral blood mononuclear cells (PBMCs), sampled at new diagnosis, from a patient treated with antithyroid drugs. The receptors shown here come from a woman aged 30 to 39 with Graves disease.

This clonotype occurred many times. The chain recombines TRBV6-5 with TRBJ1-1; no definite D call. There are 13 residues in the CDR3. Germline values: CDR1 MNHEY, CDR2 SVGAGI. Trimming stripped 3 bases from V and 1 base from J, with 6 bases between. CDR3 amino acids: CASSYLRNTEAFF. In nucleotides, the CDR3 is TGTGCCAGCAGTTATCTCAGGAACACTGAAGCTTTCTTT.

The V gene is TRBV7-2, the J gene TRBJ2-3; a possible D gene is TRBD1 (6 bases). V was pared by 1 base and J by 6 bases, with 17 bases between. CDR3 length equals 16 residues. CDR1 is SGHTA and CDR2 is FQGNSA in the germline V gene. The CDR3 bases are TGTGCCAGCAGCTTAGAGGCGCTCAGGGGCCGGGATACGCAGTATTTT. Translated, it gives CASSLEALRGRDTQYF.

As concerns this clonotype: It may be a read error: a sequence one base away is much more abundant. The chain has TRBV2 and TRBJ1-1; weak D call: TRBD1 (5 bases). Trimming pared 9 bases from V and 4 bases from J, leaving 12 bases between. CDR1 and CDR2 from the germline V gene are SNHLY and FYNNEI. The CDR3 extends over 12 amino acids. CDR3 protein: CARSPQATEAFF. The CDR3 DNA reads as TGTGCCAGGAGCCCACAGGCCACTGAAGCTTTCTTT. Using reference TRBV2 and TRBJ1-1 for the parts outside the CDR3, the full variable domain is EPEVTQTPSHQVTQMGQEVILRCVPISNHLYFYWYRQILGQKVEFLVSFYNNEISEKSEIFDDQFSVERPDGSNFTLKIRSTKLEDSAMYFCARSPQATEAFFGQGTRLTVV.

At least ten counts were recorded for this clonotype. This rearrangement joins TRBV27 to TRBJ1-4; the D is unclear. V lost 2 bases, J lost 7 bases, and 14 bases lay in between. This CDR3 region has 15 residues. The germline CDR1 and CDR2 sequences are MNHEY and SMNVEV (reference sequence). The chain's CDR3 is CASSLRGLLGEKLFF. In nucleotides, the CDR3 is TGTGCCAGCAGTTTAAGAGGTCTATTGGGTGAAAAACTGTTTTTT.

This clonotype was recorded at least ten times. The chain is built from TRBV30 and TRBJ1-1; 7 bases fit TRBD1. V dropped 2 bases and J dropped 10; count of bases not matched to a gene: 4. The germline gives CDR1 GTSNPN, CDR2 SVGIG (reference sequence). This CDR3 has 11 residues. CDR3 nucleotides: TGTGCCTGGAGTACAGGGGTCGGAGCTTTCTTT. Amino acids: CAWSTGVGAFF.

This clonotype was counted a few times. This chain connects TRBV20-1 to TRBJ2-7, with TRBD2 matching over 10 bases. CDR1 is DFQATT and CDR2 is SNEGSKA in the germline V gene (reference sequence). The length of the CDR3 is 16 residues. V lost 5 bases, J lost 0 bases, and 10 bases stayed unmatched. DNA of the CDR3: TGCAGTGCTCCAAACCCTAGCGGGGGTTACTCCTACGAGCAGTACTTC. It codes for CSAPNPSGGYSYEQYF.

Details on this clonotype: This may stem from a read error, because a much larger clone lies one nucleotide away. The gene calls are TRBV7-3 and TRBJ1-1; D is possibly TRBD1 (5 bases). V was shortened by 0 bases and J by 4 bases, with 15 bases between the two germline ends. The length of the CDR3 is 16 residues. CDR1 SGHTA and CDR2 FQGTGA come from the germline V gene. Here the CDR3 reads CASSLTAPKGVTEAFF. CDR3 sequence (DNA): TGTGCCAGCAGCTTAACGGCCCCGAAAGGGGTCACTGAAGCTTTCTTT.

A word on this clonotype: Being one base from a much bigger clone, this may be a read error. The chain links TRBV28 to TRBJ2-3; D is perhaps TRBD2 (6 bases). CDR3 length: 16 amino acids. From germline, CDR1 is MDHEN and CDR2 SYDVKM. Trimming pared 5 bases from V and 4 bases from J, leaving 19 bases between. DNA for the CDR3: TGTGCCAGCAGTGGGTTTGGCGGGGTTAGCGCAGATACGCAGTATTTT. The encoded protein is CASSGFGGVSADTQYF.

Concerning this clonotype: A read error may be the cause here, since a much bigger clone is one base away. The gene calls are TRBV28 and TRBJ2-1; TRBD1 might be the D (6 bases). There are 16 residues in the CDR3. The ends were cut back, 8 bases at V and 3 bases at J, with 20 bases in the middle. The germline V gene has CDR1 MDHEN and CDR2 SYDVKM. DNA for the CDR3: TGTGCCAGCTTTCCAGTGACAGGTTACTACTACAATGAGCAGTTCTTC. This encodes CASFPVTGYYYNEQFF.

The rearrangement uses TRBV20-1 and TRBJ2-7; D is possibly TRBD1 or TRBD2 (6 bases each). Trimming pared 0 bases from V and 3 bases from J, leaving 12 bases between. CDR3 length equals 14 residues. Per germline, CDR1 DFQATT and CDR2 SNEGSKA (reference sequence). This CDR3 is CSAREDSGLYEQYF. For the CDR3, the DNA is TGCAGTGCTAGAGAGGACAGCGGGCTCTACGAGCAGTACTTC.

The gene calls are TRBV7-6 and TRBJ2-7; the D is unclear. This CDR3 has 15 residues. The V end lost 4 bases, the J end lost 2 bases, and 15 bases lay between the germline ends. Germline V gene data show CDR1 as SGHVS and CDR2 as FNYEAQ. CDR3 coding DNA: TGTGCCAGCAGCTCCCTAATTGACGGAGCCTACGAGCAGTACTTC. It yields the protein CASSSLIDGAYEQYF.

This clonotype was seen repeatedly, ten times or more. The chain links TRBV7-9 to TRBJ2-5; 7 bases map to TRBD1. The J call may be incorrect, as the DNA end agrees better with TRBJ2-7. The CDR3 loop spans 14 amino acids. Germline CDR1 is SEHNR and CDR2 is FQNEAQ (reference sequence). The CDR3 DNA reads TGTGCCAGCAGCGTGGACAGGAACCGCTACGAGCAGTACTTC. Residues: CASSVDRNRYEQYF.

This clonotype appeared a few times. The chain recombines TRBV18 with TRBJ1-1; D unclear. The CDR3 is 15 residues long. Trimming cost V 3 bases and J 0 bases, with 11 bases left between them. CDR1 and CDR2 from the germline V gene are KGHSH and LQKENI. The CDR3 protein is CASSPPVPLNTEAFF. The CDR3 DNA follows: TGTGCCAGCTCACCCCCCGTTCCGTTGAACACTGAAGCTTTCTTT.

This clonotype was seen many times. This chain links TRBV7-2 with TRBJ1-4, with D possibly matching TRBD1 (5 bases). The CDR3 loop spans 14 amino acids. Germline-derived CDR1 and CDR2 are SGHTA and FQGNSA. Trimming took off 2 bases at V and 8 bases at J, with 12 bases between the two ends. The DNA of the CDR3 is TGTGCCAGCAGCTTACAGGGCGGGAACGAAAAACTGTTTTTT. Protein: CASSLQGGNEKLFF.

The rearrangement links TRBV3-1 to TRBJ1-2, with D possibly TRBD1 on 6 matching bases. The CDR3 sequence is 19 residues long. V gave up 0 bases and J gave up 2 bases, with 22 bases separating them. Germline V gives CDR1 LGHDT, CDR2 YNNKEL (reference sequence). In nucleotides, the CDR3 is TGTGCCAGCAGCCAAGATCATGTGGAGGTAGGGGGTAGGAACTATGGCTACACCTTC. Translated: CASSQDHVEVGGRNYGYTF. The whole variable domain, remainder taken from reference TRBV3-1 and TRBJ1-2, is DTAVSQTPKYLVTQMGNDKSIKCEQNLGHDTMYWYKQDSKKFLKIMFSYNNKELIINETVPNRFSPKSPDKAHLNLHINSLELGDSAVYFCASSQDHVEVGGRNYGYTFGSGTRLTVV.

This clonotype was observed many times. The chain has TRBV12-3 or TRBV12-4 and TRBJ2-2; 8 positions match TRBD1. This CDR3 region has 14 residues. After removal of 7 bases from V and 4 bases from J, the junction contained 5 bases not matched to a gene. The CDR3 DNA is TGTGCCAGCATCTCGACAGGGGTCACCGGGGAGCTGTTTTTT. This encodes CASISTGVTGELFF.

In this sample, this clonotype turned up a few times. The V gene is TRBV28, the J gene TRBJ2-1; 8 positions agree with TRBD1. The germline V gene encodes CDR1 MDHEN and CDR2 SYDVKM. This CDR3 is built from 14 residues. The J segment lost 6 bases and the V segment lost 6 bases, leaving 7 bases of the junction unmatched. This CDR3 is CASRTGVTPNEQFF. In nucleotides, the CDR3 is TGTGCCAGCAGGACAGGGGTCACTCCCAATGAGCAGTTCTTC.

This clonotype showed up many times. CDR3: CSALQFSRNEQYF. The CDR3 DNA reads as TGCAGTGCTCTACAGTTTTCGAGGAACGAGCAGTACTTC. V usage is TRBV20-1 and J usage is TRBJ2-7, with D uncertain. The CDR3 length is 13 residues. In germline, CDR1 is DFQATT, CDR2 SNEGSKA (reference sequence). V dropped 5 bases and J dropped 5 bases, with 16 bases sitting between them.

This clonotype was observed at least ten times. The chain employs TRBV10-2 and TRBJ2-7, with 10 bases matching TRBD2. CDR3 length: 15 amino acids. Unmatched junction bases numbered 7, after V lost 5 bases and J lost 3 bases. Germline assignment: CDR1 WSHSY and CDR2 SAAADI. The CDR3 DNA reads as TGCGCCAGCAGTCCAGAGGGACTAGCGATCTACGAGCAGTACTTC. Translation: CASSPEGLAIYEQYF.

For this clonotype: A much more abundant neighbour one base away suggests this may be a read error. This chain uses TRBV20-1 with TRBJ2-5, with D possibly called TRBD1 or TRBD2 (5 bases each). The germline gives CDR1 DFQATT, CDR2 SNEGSKA (reference sequence). This CDR3 is 16 amino acids long. Written as DNA, the CDR3 is TGCGGTGCTAGAGTGTGGGGGAGCGGCGAAACAGAGACCCAGTACTTC. Translated, it gives CGARVWGSGETETQYF.

This clonotype has a count of ten or more. V usage is TRBV12-3 or TRBV12-4 and J usage is TRBJ2-7; D unclear. V lost 3 bases and J lost 0, with 9 bases in between. The CDR3 covers 14 residues. CDR3 in amino acids: CASSLRATSYEQYF. In DNA, the CDR3 is TGTGCCAGCAGTTTGCGCGCAACCTCCTACGAGCAGTACTTC.

This clonotype was recorded at least ten times. The CDR3 nucleotides read TGTGCCAGCAGCCCCCAGGGGGAACCCTACAATGAGCAGTTCTTC. It encodes CASSPQGEPYNEQFF. The rearrangement joins TRBV7-9 to TRBJ2-1, with 7 nucleotides matching TRBD1. In germline, CDR1 is SEHNR, CDR2 FQNEAQ (reference sequence). The CDR3 extends over 15 amino acids. Germline trimming cut 5 bases from V and 2 bases from J; bases unmatched to any gene: 6.

The CDR3 protein is CASGPSVYEQYF. The CDR3 DNA sequence: TGTGCTAGTGGTCCCAGCGTGTACGAGCAGTACTTC. J is TRBJ2-7 and V is TRBV12-5; D remains ambiguous. Per germline, CDR1 LGHNT and CDR2 FRNRAP. Deletions cut 5 bases from V and 4 bases from J, with 9 bases between. The CDR3 loop spans 12 amino acids.

This clonotype has a handful of counts. The chain recombines TRBV6-2 or TRBV6-3 with TRBJ2-5, with 9 bases that match TRBD1. The CDR3 is 14 residues long. The junction had 9 bases not matched to a gene; V was cut back by 6 bases and J by 7 bases. Germline CDR1 MNHEY, CDR2 SVGEGT. CDR3 nucleotide sequence: TGTGCCAGCAGCGCGACAGGGGGAAGTGGGACCCAGTACTTC. This codes for CASSATGGSGTQYF.